This TCR beta chain was profiled in a study of cytomegalovirus exposure and HLA in healthy donors. This PCR relied on a set of 60 Vbeta primers and 13 Jbeta primers. Clones were sequenced by immunoSEQ multiplex PCR, and TCRdb holds only the in-frame ones, with some missing. The sample holds approximately 160,000 clones, around 80% seen once. Trimming cost V 5 bases and J 2 bases, with 10 bases left between them. Germline V gene lookup returns CDR1 MDHEN and CDR2 SYDVKM. The CDR3 runs to 14 residues. The rearrangement links TRBV28 to TRBJ1-5, with D perhaps TRBD1 (5 bases). The sample was PBMCs. The receptor was isolated from a man aged 25-45 years in good health and CMV-seropositive. The DNA for the CDR3 is TGTGCCAGCAGTCAACAGGCAGGCAATCAGCCCCAGCATTTT. Its translation: CASSQQAGNQPQHF. The variable domain in full, with the rest retrieved from reference TRBV28 and TRBJ1-5, is DVKVTQSSRYLVKRTGEKVFLECVQDMDHENMFWYRQDPGLGLRLIYFSYDVKMKEKGDIPEGYSVSREKKERFSLILESASTNQTSMYLCASSQQAGNQPQHFGDGTRLSIL.